This record looks at one TCR beta chain sequence and its context. Looked up from germline, CDR1 is MNHEY and CDR2 is SVGAGI. CDR3 length: 13 amino acids. Trimming cost V 5 bases and J 2 bases, with 9 bases left between them. Profiled with immunoSEQ multiplex PCR; TCRdb holds only in-frame clones, not every one. This sample carries around 88,000 clones, 81% of them seen once, and the ten largest clones take approximately 11%. The data were taken from a study of blood T cell repertoires in COVID-19. Overall study: Acute and convalescent COVID-19 samples came from the United States, Italy and Spain. From T cells, B-cell-depleted T cells, or PBMCs came the material, which was cDNA or gDNA.

The sequencing input was peripheral blood. The J gene is TRBJ1-1, the V gene TRBV6-5, with D possibly being TRBD1 (5 bases). The sequence was collected from an elderly woman with acute or convalescent COVID-19. The CDR3 loop is CASSIRVNTEAFF. CDR3 nucleotides: TGTGCCAGCAGTATCAGGGTAAACACTGAAGCTTTCTTT.